This T cell receptor (beta chain) was observed in a study of T cell responses to AZD1222 COVID-19 vaccine. Study observations and caveats: Donors, mostly white British, included more females; clonal diversity was possibly underestimated. Within unmutated variant regions lay the reported targets of nearly half of spike-specific TCRs. Baseline serology detected seropositivity in only a handful of AZD1222 recipients.

Produced via immunoSEQ multiplex PCR; TCRdb's table is partial and in-frame only. The table lists about 79,000 clones, 65% to 85% of them singletons, with about 20% in the top ten. This clone appeared many times. Its antigen remains unknown. The CDR3 consists of 13 residues. Trimming cost V 6 bases and J 6 bases; bases outside gene matches: 4. The receptor comes from an adult in good health. The sequenced sample was peripheral blood, obtained on day 0 of AZD1222 vaccination. The chain combines TRBV12-3 or TRBV12-4 with TRBJ2-2; 7 bases align to TRBD2. CDR3 region: CASRRTSAGELFF. DNA for the CDR3: TGTGCCAGCAGGCGGACTAGTGCCGGGGAGCTGTTTTTT.